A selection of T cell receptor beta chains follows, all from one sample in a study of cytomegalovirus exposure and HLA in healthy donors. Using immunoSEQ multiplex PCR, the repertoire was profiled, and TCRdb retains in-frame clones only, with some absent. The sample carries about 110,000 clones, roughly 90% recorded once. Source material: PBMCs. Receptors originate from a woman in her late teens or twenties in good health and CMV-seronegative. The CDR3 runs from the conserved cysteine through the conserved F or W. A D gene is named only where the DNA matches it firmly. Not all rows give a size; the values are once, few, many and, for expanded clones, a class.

cdr3_aa: CASSASRVAYNSPLHF
cdr3_nt: TGTGCCAGCAGTGCGTCCAGGGTTGCCTATAATTCACCCCTCCACTTT
d_call: NA
v_call: TRBV6-1
j_call: TRBJ1-6
clone_size: NA

cdr3_aa: CASSFLGTGGRGDTQYF
cdr3_nt: TGTGCCAGCAGTTTTTTAGGGACAGGGGGCCGGGGAGATACGCAGTATTTT
d_call: TRBD1
v_call: TRBV28
j_call: TRBJ2-3
clone_size: NA

cdr3_aa: CASSEFSGGDLNTQYF
cdr3_nt: TGTGCCAGCAGTGAATTTAGCGGGGGGGATTTAAATACGCAGTATTTT
d_call: TRBD2
v_call: TRBV2
j_call: TRBJ2-3
clone_size: NA

cdr3_aa: CASSPTRGNNYGYTF
cdr3_nt: TGTGCCAGCTCACCAACCAGGGGGAATAACTATGGCTACACCTTC
d_call: TRBD1
v_call: TRBV18
j_call: TRBJ1-2
clone_size: few

cdr3_aa: CASSFIPGQGSGANVLTF
cdr3_nt: TGTGCCAGCAGTTTCATCCCGGGACAGGGGTCTGGGGCCAACGTCCTGACTTTC
d_call: TRBD1
v_call: TRBV27
j_call: TRBJ2-6
clone_size: NA

cdr3_aa: CASSHSGADTQYF
cdr3_nt: TGTGCCAGCTCACATAGCGGCGCAGATACGCAGTATTTT
d_call: NA
v_call: TRBV18
j_call: TRBJ2-3
clone_size: once

cdr3_aa: CASTRDTDTQYF
cdr3_nt: TGTGCCAGCACTCGGGACACAGATACGCAGTATTTT
d_call: NA
v_call: TRBV7-9
j_call: TRBJ2-3
clone_size: NA

cdr3_aa: CASSLSRAGVYNSPLHF
cdr3_nt: TGTGCCAGCAGTTTAAGTCGGGCAGGGGTATATAATTCACCCCTCCACTTT
d_call: NA
v_call: TRBV28
j_call: TRBJ1-6
clone_size: NA

cdr3_aa: CASSTGQDTDTQYF
cdr3_nt: TGTGCCAGCAGTACGGGACAGGACACAGATACGCAGTATTTT
d_call: TRBD1
v_call: TRBV6-1
j_call: TRBJ2-3
clone_size: once

cdr3_aa: CASSGFVIEQYF
cdr3_nt: TGTGCCAGCAGTGGCTTTGTTATCGAGCAGTACTTC
d_call: NA
v_call: TRBV6-1
j_call: TRBJ2-7
clone_size: NA

cdr3_aa: CASSPQGDTQYF
cdr3_nt: TGTGCCAGCAGTCCCCAGGGTGATACGCAGTATTTT
d_call: NA
v_call: TRBV27
j_call: TRBJ2-3
clone_size: NA

cdr3_aa: CASRQTLSGNQPQHF
cdr3_nt: TGTGCCAGCAGACAAACCCTAAGCGGCAATCAGCCCCAGCATTTT
d_call: NA
v_call: TRBV4-2
j_call: TRBJ1-5
clone_size: NA

cdr3_aa: CASSIPGPNTGELFF
cdr3_nt: TGTGCCAGTAGTATCCCAGGGCCGAACACCGGGGAGCTGTTTTTT
d_call: NA
v_call: TRBV19
j_call: TRBJ2-2
clone_size: NA

cdr3_aa: CASSFEGQREKLFF
cdr3_nt: TGTGCCAGTAGCTTCGAGGGCCAGCGGGAAAAACTGTTTTTT
d_call: NA
v_call: TRBV19
j_call: TRBJ1-4
clone_size: NA

cdr3_aa: CASSSGLAGYNEQFF
cdr3_nt: TGTGCCAGCAGTTCGGGACTAGCTGGATACAATGAGCAGTTCTTC
d_call: TRBD2
v_call: TRBV5-8
j_call: TRBJ2-1
clone_size: NA

cdr3_aa: CASSGGRSGSPPAF
cdr3_nt: TGTGCCAGCAGCGGGGGTAGGAGCGGGAGTCCGCCCGCATTC
d_call: TRBD2
v_call: TRBV7-2
j_call: TRBJ2-7
clone_size: NA

cdr3_aa: CASRGTGQTPETQYF
cdr3_nt: TGTGCCAGCAGAGGAACAGGCCAGACTCCCGAGACCCAGTACTTC
d_call: NA
v_call: TRBV28
j_call: TRBJ2-5
clone_size: NA

cdr3_aa: CASSLALGQVPRLAKNIQYF
cdr3_nt: TGTGCCAGCAGCTTAGCGTTGGGACAGGTCCCGCGATTAGCCAAAAACATTCAGTACTTC
d_call: TRBD1
v_call: TRBV7-2
j_call: TRBJ2-4
clone_size: NA

cdr3_aa: CASSARGGYGYTF
cdr3_nt: TGCGCCAGCAGCGCCAGGGGAGGGTATGGCTACACCTTC
d_call: NA
v_call: TRBV5-1
j_call: TRBJ1-2
clone_size: NA

cdr3_aa: CASSLAGPRANTGELFF
cdr3_nt: TGTGCCAGCAGTTTAGCAGGCCCGCGTGCGAACACCGGGGAGCTGTTTTTT
d_call: NA
v_call: TRBV27
j_call: TRBJ2-2
clone_size: NA

cdr3_aa: CASSPYGQNNQPQHF
cdr3_nt: TGTGCCAGCAGTCCCTATGGACAGAACAATCAGCCCCAGCATTTT
d_call: NA
v_call: TRBV27
j_call: TRBJ1-5
clone_size: NA

cdr3_aa: CSVEGTRRSSSYNEQFF
cdr3_nt: TGCAGCGTTGAAGGAACTAGGCGGTCGAGCTCCTACAATGAGCAGTTCTTC
d_call: NA
v_call: TRBV29-1
j_call: TRBJ2-1
clone_size: NA

cdr3_aa: CASSFPPVEQYF
cdr3_nt: TGTGCCAGCAGTTTCCCTCCAGTCGAGCAGTACTTC
d_call: NA
v_call: TRBV28
j_call: TRBJ2-7
clone_size: NA

cdr3_aa: CAWSGTSGGAGREQFF
cdr3_nt: TGTGCCTGGAGTGGGACTAGCGGGGGGGCCGGGCGCGAGCAGTTCTTC
d_call: TRBD2
v_call: TRBV30
j_call: TRBJ2-1
clone_size: NA

cdr3_aa: CASSKQGKGTEAFF
cdr3_nt: TGTGCCAGCAGCAAACAGGGTAAGGGAACTGAAGCTTTCTTT
d_call: NA
v_call: TRBV7-2
j_call: TRBJ1-1
clone_size: NA

cdr3_aa: CASSSRGDSSNYGYTF
cdr3_nt: TGTGCCAGCAGTTCGAGAGGGGACAGCTCCAACTATGGCTACACCTTC
d_call: TRBD1
v_call: TRBV6-5
j_call: TRBJ1-2
clone_size: NA

cdr3_aa: CASSLPGAKNIQYF
cdr3_nt: TGTGCCAGCAGCTTACCAGGAGCCAAAAACATTCAGTACTTC
d_call: NA
v_call: TRBV7-9
j_call: TRBJ2-4
clone_size: NA

cdr3_aa: CASSLTTSGTMGEQYF
cdr3_nt: TGCGCCAGCAGCCTTACGACTAGCGGTACGATGGGGGAGCAGTACTTC
d_call: TRBD2
v_call: TRBV5-1
j_call: TRBJ2-7
clone_size: NA

cdr3_aa: CASSLGGGDGYTF
cdr3_nt: TGCGCCAGCAGCTTGGGAGGGGGCGATGGCTACACCTTC
d_call: TRBD1
v_call: TRBV5-1
j_call: TRBJ1-2
clone_size: NA

cdr3_aa: CATSRVGQGVPGELFF
cdr3_nt: TGTGCCACCAGCAGAGTGGGTCAGGGGGTCCCCGGGGAGCTGTTTTTT
d_call: TRBD1
v_call: TRBV15
j_call: TRBJ2-2
clone_size: once

cdr3_aa: CASSYYIAKNIQYF
cdr3_nt: TGTGCCAGCAGCTACTATATAGCCAAAAACATTCAGTACTTC
d_call: NA
v_call: TRBV7-2
j_call: TRBJ2-4
clone_size: NA

cdr3_aa: CASSPKDRGTPYEQYF
cdr3_nt: TGTGCCAGCTCACCAAAAGACAGGGGCACCCCTTACGAGCAGTACTTC
d_call: TRBD1
v_call: TRBV18
j_call: TRBJ2-7
clone_size: few

cdr3_aa: CASRTVRQPQHF
cdr3_nt: TGTGCCAGCAGGACAGTCCGCCAGCCCCAGCATTTT
d_call: NA
v_call: TRBV28
j_call: TRBJ1-5
clone_size: NA

cdr3_aa: CASSQVGGEGTEAFF
cdr3_nt: TGCGCCAGCAGCCAGGTCGGAGGGGAAGGCACTGAAGCTTTCTTT
d_call: NA
v_call: TRBV5-1
j_call: TRBJ1-1
clone_size: NA

cdr3_aa: CAWNPPSGRLYNEQFF
cdr3_nt: TGTGCCTGGAACCCCCCTTCCGGCAGGTTGTACAATGAGCAGTTCTTC
d_call: NA
v_call: TRBV30
j_call: TRBJ2-1
clone_size: once